This T cell receptor beta chain was documented in a study of Ad26.COV2.S vaccination and SARS-CoV-2 variants (dated by TCRdb to the early 2020s). Background for the entire study: Vaccine-arm donors came from COV1001, a multicentre, randomized, double-blind, placebo-controlled phase I-IIa trial of Ad26.COV2.S in healthy adults. Ad26.COV2.S was given intramuscularly at 5x10^10 or 1x10^11 viral particles, as a single shot or as two shots 56 days apart. TCRbeta repertoire sequencing served as the tool for gauging how specific and how broad the SARS-CoV-2-reactive T cell receptors were following Ad26.COV2.S vaccination. The TCR-sequenced set comprised approximately 32 samples: around 20 Ad26.COV2.S vaccine recipients, 5 placebo recipients and 8 SARS-CoV-2 convalescent individuals. Trial participants were randomized into five groups of five: low-dose or high-dose Ad26.COV2.S given once or twice, or placebo on both occasions. Investigators remained blinded to trial group allocation during experiments and outcome assessment. Study-wide conclusions, independent of this receptor: Vaccine and placebo recipients had comparable non-spike TCR breadth, which fits with the vaccine containing only spike. Spike-specific TCR breadth was higher in Ad26.COV2.S recipients than in placebo recipients (P = 0.0014). After vaccination, spike-specific CD8+ and CD4+ T cell responses were reported to show substantial breadth. The study was not powered to compare responses between vaccine doses or regimens. According to the authors, total T cell responses may have been underestimated by the TCR breadth and depth analyses.

V is pruned by 5 bases and J by 5 bases, leaving 14 bases of the junction without a gene match. The CDR3 has 17 amino acids, counting the end cysteine and phenylalanine. Of all the DNA, just the CDR3 is kept, 51 bases in frame from base 1. For CDR1 and CDR2, the germline V gene (reference sequence) lists LGHDT and YNNKEL. The immunoSEQ Assay was used to sequence TCRbeta CDR3 regions. After extraction, genomic DNA underwent amplification by bias-controlled multiplex PCR, followed by high-throughput sequencing. In the original analysis: Collapsing and filtering of sequences were performed to quantify the absolute abundance of each unique TCRbeta CDR3 region. Usable DNA was measured by amplifying reference genes present in all nucleated cells, and TCRbeta template counts were normalized to that usable DNA to estimate T cell fraction. Repertoire TCRs were annotated as SARS-CoV-2-specific when V gene, CDR3 amino acid sequence and J gene were exactly matched to a known reactive TCR set. The reference SARS-CoV-2 TCR set came from MIRA and was filtered for enrichment in COVID-19-positive ImmuneCODE repertoires, removing public or cross-reactive TCRs. Using the MIRA antigens, annotated TCRs were further analysed by specific ORF or by position within an ORF. Breadth was defined as annotated unique rearrangements over total unique productive rearrangements; depth was the summed frequency of those rearrangements. Two-sided Wilcoxon rank-sum tests were used to compare TCR breadth between groups. TCRdb obtained this table from immuneACCESS and retained in-frame rearrangements with V and J assigned. These tables miss some clones; where compared with another copy, unresolved V genes account for less than half of the shortfall, and the remainder is unexplained. Clonal size and the V and J genes are those of that table, whereas D and trimming came from the DNA. The sample has some 640,000 clones on record, about 89% of them singletons. The ten largest clones represent approximately 1.5% of the sample.

On this clone itself: This receptor's antigen is unknown. Base-call qualities are not available, and no considerably larger clone is one nucleotide away.

Interpreted using the paper, the treatment or condition label stands for: 15 to 20 received Ad26.COV2.S at low or high dose, single or two shots; roughly five received placebo; per-sample allocation not given. For vaccine and placebo recipients, repertoires were sequenced using samples collected on day 63 after the first injection. Cohort 1b enrolled around 23 adults aged 18-55 years at a single site in Boston, USA, between 29 July and 7 August 2020. As a vaccine, Ad26.COV2.S was a replication-incompetent adenovirus type 26 vector that expressed a prefusion-stabilized SARS-CoV-2 spike protein derived from the original Wuhan strain.

The receptor chain draws on TRBV3-1 (or the pseudogene TRBV3-2) and TRBJ1-4, with 7 bases in between that match TRBD1. The input for sequencing was peripheral blood, taken in a trial of Ad26.COV2.S vaccine versus placebo. The sequence came from a person between 18 and 60 years old who received the Ad26.COV2.S COVID-19 vaccine or a placebo. CDR3 protein: CASSTFGGTAMNEKLFF. The nucleotides read TGTGCCAGCAGCACCTTTGGGGGGACAGCGATGAATGAAAAACTGTTTTTT.